A single sample is the source of the 32 T cell receptor beta chains below, sequenced in a study of cytomegalovirus exposure and HLA in healthy donors (dated by TCRdb to about 2017). Library method: the immunoSEQ multiplex PCR assay. A mixture of 60 forward primers for TCR Vbeta segments and 13 reverse primers for TCR Jbeta segments was used in the multiplex PCR. TCRdb stores this immuneACCESS table with in-frame sequences only. Part of the clones is absent; in the studies checked, under half of the shortfall reflects unresolved V genes, and no reason is known for the rest. The sample data list about 94,000 clones, and about three fifths of these were observed just once. Together, the top ten hold 3.9% of the sample. Material: PBMCs. The receptors here all came from a man under 40 in good health and CMV-seronegative.

The chain carries TRBV11-2 and TRBJ2-7; possible D gene TRBD1, 5 bases. Germline loops: CDR1 SGHAT, CDR2 FQNNGV. The CDR3 extends over 15 amino acids. V dropped 1 base and J dropped 2 bases, with 12 bases sitting between them. The CDR3 DNA follows: TGTGCCAGCAGCTTAGCAGGGTTTGGGACCTACGAGCAGTACTTC. It translates to CASSLAGFGTYEQYF. The complete variable domain, with remaining parts taken from reference TRBV11-2 and TRBJ2-7, reads EAGVAQSPRYKIIEKRQSVAFWCNPISGHATLYWYQQILGQGPKLLIQFQNNGVVDDSQLPKDRFSAERLKGVDSTLKIQPAKLEDSAVYLCASSLAGFGTYEQYFGPGTRLTVT.

The chain carries TRBV5-1 and TRBJ2-7, with D maybe TRBD2 (5 bases). Trimming stripped 0 bases from V and 2 bases from J, with 12 bases between. CDR1 and CDR2 from the germline V gene are SGHRS and YFSETQ. The CDR3 has 15 amino acids. The CDR3 bases are TGCGCCAGCAGCTTGGCGACCCTCGGGGCCTACGAGCAGTACTTC. This gives the protein CASSLATLGAYEQYF. Looking up the rest from reference TRBV5-1 and TRBJ2-7 gives the full variable domain: KAGVTQTPRYLIKTRGQQVTLSCSPISGHRSVSWYQQTPGQGLQFLFEYFSETQRNKGNFPGRFSGRQFSNSRSEMNVSTLELGDSALYLCASSLATLGAYEQYFGPGTRLTVT.

The table lists this clone with a few counts. The chain is built from TRBV5-1 and TRBJ2-5; the D is unclear. The J call may be mistaken, given a closer DNA end match to TRBJ2-7. Per germline, CDR1 SGHRS and CDR2 YFSETQ. The CDR3 sequence is 17 residues long. CDR3 bases: TGCGCCAGCAGCTTGCCTTCTTCCGGCGGCGGCTCCTACGAGCAGTACTTC. As protein: CASSLPSSGGGSYEQYF.

The chain has TRBV9 and TRBJ1-5, with a tentative D call TRBD1 (5 bases). The CDR3 runs 17 residues. Germline loops: CDR1 SGDLS, CDR2 YYNGEE. The germline V and J ends were trimmed by 0 bases and 2 bases, with 15 bases remaining between them. CDR3: CASSVVRGRLGNQPQHF. The CDR3 DNA reads as TGTGCCAGCAGCGTAGTTAGGGGCCGCCTAGGCAATCAGCCCCAGCATTTT.

This clone was picked up a small number of times. The genes are TRBV5-1 and TRBJ1-5; D not certain. Germline lookup yields CDR1 SGHRS and CDR2 YFSETQ. The CDR3 contains 14 residues. V lost 1 base and J 4 bases, leaving 9 bases between the germline ends. The CDR3 sequence is CASSLNGGNQPQHF. The CDR3 DNA reads as TGCGCCAGCAGCTTGAACGGAGGGAATCAGCCCCAGCATTTT. Full variable domain (remainder filled in from reference TRBV5-1 and TRBJ1-5): KAGVTQTPRYLIKTRGQQVTLSCSPISGHRSVSWYQQTPGQGLQFLFEYFSETQRNKGNFPGRFSGRQFSNSRSEMNVSTLELGDSALYLCASSLNGGNQPQHFGDGTRLSIL.

The J gene is TRBJ1-2, the V gene TRBV5-1, with D uncertain. The V and J ends lost 4 bases and 5 bases respectively, with 12 bases between them. CDR3 length: 13 residues. CDR1 and CDR2 from the germline V gene are SGHRS and YFSETQ. In DNA form, the CDR3 reads TGCGCCAGCAGCCCGAGGGAGGAATATGGCTACACCTTC. Translating gives CASSPREEYGYTF.

The V and J genes are TRBV6-5 and TRBJ1-4, with unresolved D. The CDR3 runs to 11 residues. V lost 8 bases and J lost 16, with 17 bases in between. The V gene's germline CDR1 is MNHEY and CDR2 SVGAGI. CDR3 amino acids: CASGMEGREFF. The CDR3 DNA is TGTGCCAGCGGGATGGAGGGAAGGGAGTTTTTT.

V and J are TRBV10-3 and TRBJ2-7; D perhaps matches TRBD2 (6 bases). The CDR3 has 16 amino acids. With 5 bases removed from V and 3 bases from J, the gap between germline ends came to 20 bases. The V gene's germline CDR1 is ENHRY and CDR2 SYGVKD. The CDR3 nucleotides are TGTGCCATCAGTCCCCCTGCGGGGTACGGCCACTACGAGCAGTACTTC. It specifies CAISPPAGYGHYEQYF.

The chain uses TRBV7-2 and TRBJ1-4, with no clear D. Per the germline V gene, CDR1 is SGHTA and CDR2 is FQGNSA. Deletions cut 2 bases from V and 0 bases from J, with 7 bases between. This CDR3 comprises 15 residues. CDR3 nucleotides: TGTGCCAGCAGCTTAAGACTCTCAACTAATGAAAAACTGTTTTTT. This encodes CASSLRLSTNEKLFF.

CDR3 sequence (DNA): TGTGCCAGCAGCTTAGCTTGGGACAGGGCAGGTGGCTACACCTTC. Protein sequence: CASSLAWDRAGGYTF. This chain links TRBV7-2 with TRBJ1-2; TRBD1 matches at 9 bases. Germline CDR1 reads SGHTA; CDR2 reads FQGNSA. This CDR3 has 15 residues. V shed 0 bases, J shed 7 bases, and the junction held 6 bases outside the gene matches.

The chain employs TRBV23-1 and TRBJ2-1; possibly TRBD1 for D (5 bases). TRBV23-1 is an open reading frame whose function is uncertain. V was cut by 10 bases and J by 12 bases, with 16 bases left in between. The length of the CDR3 is 11 residues. The CDR3 reads CANQRRGWQFF. The CDR3 DNA follows: TGCGCCAACCAAAGAAGGGGTTGGCAGTTCTTC.

J is TRBJ2-6 and V is TRBV7-2; possible D gene TRBD2, 5 bases. The germline CDR1 and CDR2 sequences are SGHTA and FQGNSA. Trimming pared 1 base from V and 0 bases from J, leaving 7 bases between. The CDR3 is made up of 16 amino acids. The CDR3 DNA sequence: TGTGCCAGCAGCTTAGTCGGACTCTCTGGGGCCAACGTCCTGACTTTC. It is translated as CASSLVGLSGANVLTF.

This clone has more than one count but fewer than ten. This sequence joins TRBV2 and TRBJ2-2, with D possibly being TRBD1 (6 bases). CDR1 is SNHLY and CDR2 is FYNNEI in the germline V gene. The CDR3 has 14 residues. V was cut by 7 bases and J by 0 bases, with 9 bases left in between. The CDR3 DNA is TGTGCCAGCATTAGGACAGCGAACACCGGGGAGCTGTTTTTT. It codes for CASIRTANTGELFF.

This clone was observed a few times. The V gene is TRBV7-3, the J gene TRBJ2-3; the D is unclear. V lost 2 bases to trimming and J lost 2 bases, with 5 bases between them. CDR1 SGHTA and CDR2 FQGTGA come from the germline V gene. This CDR3 has 13 amino acids. CDR3 sequence reads: CASSLQSTDTQYF. The CDR3 DNA follows: TGTGCCAGCAGCTTACAATCCACAGATACGCAGTATTTT.

The chain combines TRBV7-3 with TRBJ2-1; the match to TRBD2 covers 8 bases. The ends lost 6 bases at V and 3 bases at J; junction bases unmatched: 7. The CDR3 sequence is 15 residues long. CDR1 and CDR2 from the germline V gene are SGHTA and FQGTGA. The CDR3, as DNA: TGTGCCAGCAGTTCTACCGGGACTAGCTACAATGAGCAGTTCTTC. The encoded protein is CASSSTGTSYNEQFF.

This clone has a handful of counts. The rearrangement links TRBV28 to TRBJ2-7, with 10 positions matching TRBD2. The length of the CDR3 is 18 residues. The V segment lost 3 bases and the J segment 4 bases; nucleotides outside the gene matches: 15. CDR1 is MDHEN and CDR2 is SYDVKM in the germline V gene. The CDR3 reads CASSFALAGAAAYYEQYF. DNA of the CDR3: TGTGCCAGCAGTTTTGCCCTAGCGGGAGCAGCGGCCTATTACGAGCAGTACTTC. The variable domain in full, with the rest retrieved from reference TRBV28 and TRBJ2-7, is DVKVTQSSRYLVKRTGEKVFLECVQDMDHENMFWYRQDPGLGLRLIYFSYDVKMKEKGDIPEGYSVSREKKERFSLILESASTNQTSMYLCASSFALAGAAAYYEQYFGPGTRLTVT.

Here the CDR3 reads CASSPQKGALNTEAFF. The CDR3 nucleotides are TGTGCCAGCAGTCCCCAGAAGGGGGCGCTGAACACTGAAGCTTTCTTT. The chain employs TRBV28 and TRBJ1-1; 7 positions agree with TRBD1. After removal of 5 bases from V and 0 bases from J, the junction contained 9 bases not matched to a gene. Germline V gene data show CDR1 as MDHEN and CDR2 as SYDVKM. This CDR3 spans 16 amino acids.

This chain links TRBV11-1 with TRBJ2-7; D remains unclear. Per germline, CDR1 SGHAT and CDR2 FQDESV (reference sequence). The CDR3 contains 16 residues. The V end lost 5 bases, the J end lost 7 bases, and 24 bases lay between the germline ends. The CDR3 DNA follows: TGTGCCAGCAGCCCCCTCGCGATAAGATACCGGTGGGAGCAGTACTTC. It codes for CASSPLAIRYRWEQYF.

CDR3 DNA: TGTGCCAGCAGTGAGCCGGGACAGGGATATGGCTACACCTTC. As protein: CASSEPGQGYGYTF. The rearrangement uses TRBV6-5 and TRBJ1-2, with TRBD1 identical over 9 bases. The CDR3 is 14 amino acids. The V segment lost 5 bases and the J segment 5 bases; nucleotides outside the gene matches: 6. From germline, CDR1 is MNHEY and CDR2 SVGAGI.

V is TRBV5-1 and J is TRBJ2-5, with 13 positions matching TRBD2. The assigned J gene may be wrong: the sequence end matches TRBJ2-7 better. Germline V gene sequence: CDR1 SGHRS, CDR2 YFSETQ. The CDR3 is made up of 16 amino acids. CDR3 protein: CASSPFPGTSGNEQYF. The CDR3, as DNA: TGCGCCAGCAGCCCATTCCCGGGGACTAGCGGGAACGAGCAGTACTTC.

The chain combines TRBV7-9 with TRBJ2-7, with D possibly matching TRBD2 (6 bases). CDR1 and CDR2 (germline): SEHNR, FQNEAQ (reference sequence). CDR3 length equals 13 residues. V lost 6 bases, J lost 7 bases, and 16 bases lay in between. CDR3 in amino acids: CASRWDSPGEQYF. The CDR3 DNA follows: TGTGCCAGCAGGTGGGACTCCCCGGGAGAGCAGTACTTC. Full variable domain (rest looked up from reference TRBV7-9 and TRBJ2-7): DTGVSQNPRHKITKRGQNVTFRCDPISEHNRLYWYRQTLGQGPEFLTYFQNEAQLEKSRLLSDRFSAERPKGSFSTLEIQRTEQGDSAMYLCASRWDSPGEQYFGPGTRLTVT.

This clone was counted only a few times. The genes are TRBV29-1 and TRBJ1-4; D uncertain. The V gene lost 4 bases and the J gene lost 7 bases, with 13 bases spanning the gap. This CDR3 comprises 13 residues. From germline, CDR1 is SQVTM and CDR2 ANQGSEA. The CDR3 coding sequence is TGCAGCGTTGCCGTCGTGCGAGGTGAAAAACTGTTTTTT. Translating gives CSVAVVRGEKLFF.

V and J are TRBV29-1 and TRBJ1-2, with TRBD1 identical over 11 bases. Germline CDR1 reads SQVTM; CDR2 reads ANQGSEA. The CDR3 totals 14 residues. V shed 7 bases and J 6 bases; nucleotides not matched to a gene: 10. The CDR3 nucleotides read TGCAGCGCCGAGGGACAGGGGGGGTTGGATGGCTACACCTTC. Protein: CSAEGQGGLDGYTF.

V gene TRBV7-2 combines with J gene TRBJ2-7; D is unclear. V dropped 2 bases and J dropped 5 bases, with 13 bases sitting between them. The CDR3 has 14 residues. Per the germline V gene, CDR1 is SGHTA and CDR2 is FQGNSA. The CDR3 loop reads CASSLLGQADEQYF. The CDR3 DNA reads TGTGCCAGCAGCTTATTAGGTCAGGCAGACGAGCAGTACTTC.

J is TRBJ1-1 and V is TRBV9, with D perhaps TRBD1 (6 bases). Per the germline V gene, CDR1 is SGDLS and CDR2 is YYNGEE. The length of the CDR3 is 15 residues. Trimming took off 2 bases at V and 5 bases at J, with 16 bases between the two ends. The CDR3 bases are TGTGCCAGCAGCGTTGTGGCGGAGGGGGGGACTGAAGCTTTCTTT. Protein sequence: CASSVVAEGGTEAFF.

The table lists this clone with a few counts. This chain's CDR3 is CASSDQAGGGDTQYF. CDR3 coding DNA: TGTGCCAGCAGTGACCAAGCGGGGGGAGGAGATACGCAGTATTTT. The chain combines TRBV6-1 with TRBJ2-3; 9 positions agree with TRBD2. The germline gives CDR1 MNHNS, CDR2 SASEGT. Trimming took 3 bases from V and 5 from J; bases not matched to a gene: 6. CDR3 length: 15 amino acids.

This chain uses TRBV25-1 with TRBJ1-3, with D perhaps TRBD1 (5 bases). The CDR3 totals 15 residues. Trimming stripped 7 bases from V and 4 bases from J, with 17 bases between. Germline lookup yields CDR1 MGHDK and CDR2 SYGVNS. The CDR3 loop reads CASKDAGERGNTIYF. The CDR3 bases are TGTGCCAGCAAGGACGCGGGGGAGAGAGGAAACACCATATATTTT. Based on the CDR3 plus reference TRBV25-1 and TRBJ1-3, the full variable domain is EADIYQTPRYLVIGTGKKITLECSQTMGHDKMYWYQQDPGMELHLIHYSYGVNSTEKGDLSSESTVSRIRTEHFPLTLESARPSHTSQYLCASKDAGERGNTIYFGEGSWLTVV.

The rearrangement uses TRBV5-4 and TRBJ1-6; D remains ambiguous. Trimming removed 4 bases from V and 7 bases from J, with 12 bases in between. Germline loops: CDR1 SGHNT, CDR2 YYREEE (reference sequence). The CDR3 length is 14 residues. The DNA of the CDR3 is TGTGCCAGCAGCCACGACGGGAGGAATTCACCCCTCCACTTT. It encodes CASSHDGRNSPLHF.

A single count supports this clone. The chain joins TRBV19 to TRBJ2-5, with D possibly matching TRBD2 (5 bases). The last part of the DNA fits TRBJ2-7 better; the J call may be wrong. The CDR3 sequence is 15 residues long. CDR1 and CDR2 from the germline V gene are LNHDA and SQIVND (reference sequence). As DNA, the CDR3 is TGTGCCAGTAGTATGCCCCAACGTGGGAGCTACGAGCAGTACTTC. This translates into CASSMPQRGSYEQYF.

The chain joins TRBV28 to TRBJ2-7; D is unclear. This CDR3 comprises 14 residues. V was shortened by 8 bases and J by 5 bases, with 19 bases between the two germline ends. Germline V gene data show CDR1 as MDHEN and CDR2 as SYDVKM. In nucleotides, the CDR3 is TGTGCCAGCGGGTACCATAGCTTAGGAGACGAGCAGTACTTC. It yields the protein CASGYHSLGDEQYF.

Worth noting for this clone: An end of the junction does not agree with germline; a read error may underlie this. The chain couples TRBV7-7 to TRBJ2-2; weak D call: TRBD1 (6 bases). There are 16 residues in the CDR3. Germline loops: CDR1 SSHAT, CDR2 FNYEAQ (reference sequence). Here the CDR3 DNA reads TGTGCTAGCAGCCAGGGGCGGCAGGGCAACACCGGGGAGCTGTTTTTT. It translates to CASSQGRQGNTGELFF.

This clone was seen only once. V usage is TRBV27 and J usage is TRBJ2-7; 9 nucleotides agree with TRBD1. CDR1 MNHEY and CDR2 SMNVEV come from the germline V gene (reference sequence). CDR3 length equals 15 residues. The ends lost 7 bases at V and 0 bases at J; junction bases unmatched: 7. The CDR3 protein is CASKVTGGSSYEQYF. CDR3 nucleotides: TGTGCCAGCAAGGTGACAGGGGGGAGCTCCTACGAGCAGTACTTC.